The subject of this entry is one T cell receptor (beta chain). The sample comes from a study of T-cell memory formation after mild COVID-19. TCRdb recomputed calls from the 5' RACE reads with MiXCR, one row per CDR3 protein. The table has around 150,000 distinct CDR3 sequences, 9.5% to 13% seen once; the top ten hold approximately 4%. Looked up from germline, CDR1 is LGHNA and CDR2 is YSLEER. Trimming cost V 2 bases and J 1 base; bases outside gene matches: 2. This CDR3 has 15 residues. This chain connects TRBV4-3 to TRBJ2-3; 8 bases line up with TRBD2. The source of this sequence is a man between 18 and 35 years old who had mild COVID-19 (a few samples of this study predate the infection). Cell type and time point are not known. Sequenced input: PBMCs or a T cell subset sorted from them (not recorded which). DNA of the CDR3: TGCGCCAGCAGCCAAAGTAGCGGGGGCACAGATACGCAGTATTTT. Its translation is CASSQSSGGTDTQYF.